These 10 T cell receptor beta chains were sequenced from one sample in a study of Ad26.COV2.S vaccination and SARS-CoV-2 variants. Sample treatment: some 20 received Ad26.COV2.S at low or high dose, single or two shots; five or six received placebo; per-sample allocation not given. Material that was analyzed had been drawn on day 63 after the first vaccine or placebo injection. Libraries were prepared by immunoSEQ multiplex PCR; TCRdb keeps only in-frame clonotypes and omits some of them. The sample consists of roughly 410,000 clones, 83% of them appearing once. Sequencing used peripheral blood, obtained in a trial of Ad26.COV2.S vaccine versus placebo. The receptors come from a person aged 18-60 years who received the Ad26.COV2.S COVID-19 vaccine or a placebo.

The chain recombines TRBV10-1 with TRBJ2-2, with TRBD2 as a possible D gene (6 bases). The CDR3 runs 16 residues. Germline-derived CDR1 and CDR2 are WNHNN and SYGVQD (reference sequence). The V end lost 5 bases, the J end lost 1 base, and 14 bases lay between the germline ends. CDR3 sequence: CASSQDLRGNTGELFF. The CDR3 DNA sequence: TGCGCCAGCAGTCAGGACTTGCGGGGGAACACCGGGGAGCTGTTTTTT.

CDR3 residues: CASSPQPGPKGWNTEAFF. CDR3 sequence (DNA): TGTGCCAGCAGCCCTCAGCCAGGGCCCAAGGGATGGAACACTGAAGCTTTCTTT. J is TRBJ1-1 and V is TRBV4-2; possible D gene TRBD1, 5 bases. CDR1 LGHNA and CDR2 YNFKEQ come from the germline V gene. V lost 4 bases and J lost 1, with 22 bases in between. The CDR3 totals 18 residues.

This clone was found a few times. The V and J genes are TRBV21-1 and TRBJ2-7; the tabulated D call, TRBD2, remains unverified against the DNA. TRBV21-1 is annotated as a pseudogene. The CDR3 consists of 16 residues. DNA for the CDR3: TGTGCCAGCAGCAAAGCGGAGATCCATCCCTCCTACGAGCAGTACTTC. Translation: CASSKAEIHPSYEQYF.

The chain carries TRBV18 and TRBJ1-1, with D maybe TRBD1 (5 bases). The CDR3 is made up of 13 amino acids. The V end lost 6 bases, the J end lost 1 base, and 9 bases lay between the germline ends. The germline V gene has CDR1 KGHSH and CDR2 LQKENI. The CDR3 here is CASSMGTNTEAFF. CDR3 DNA: TGTGCCAGCTCGATGGGGACGAACACTGAAGCTTTCTTT.

The rearrangement joins TRBV5-4 to TRBJ1-2, with D perhaps TRBD1 (6 bases). V was cut by 0 bases and J by 8 bases, with 14 bases left in between. Looked up from germline, CDR1 is SGHNT and CDR2 is YYREEE (reference sequence). This CDR3 has 14 residues. The CDR3 DNA sequence: TGTGCCAGCAGCTTGGACAGGGTATTGGAAGGCTACACCTTC. Translation gives CASSLDRVLEGYTF.

This clone has only one observation. The chain is built from TRBV7-6 and TRBJ1-1; 9 positions agree with TRBD1. V lost 6 bases and J lost 4; bases outside the gene matches: 15. The CDR3 covers 17 residues. The V gene's germline CDR1 is SGHVS and CDR2 FNYEAQ. CDR3 coding DNA: TGTGCCAGCAGTCGATTTGCCGGGACAGGGAGTTTCACTGAAGCTTTCTTT. It codes for CASSRFAGTGSFTEAFF.

The chain is built from TRBV19 and TRBJ2-7; TRBD1 matches at 12 bases. V gave up 4 bases and J gave up 7 bases; unmatched junction bases: 5. The CDR3 length is 14 residues. CDR1 and CDR2 from the germline V gene are LNHDA and SQIVND (reference sequence). The CDR3 nucleotides are TGTGCCAGTAGTAGGGACAGGGGGCTGGGAGAGCAGTACTTC. Translated, it gives CASSRDRGLGEQYF.

In this sample, this clone turned up a few times. This chain links TRBV6-6 with TRBJ2-1; either TRBD1 or TRBD2 may fit D (5 bases each). V was clipped by 0 bases and J by 5 bases, with 11 bases between them. This CDR3 region has 15 residues. Germline V gene sequence: CDR1 MNHNY, CDR2 SVGAGI (reference sequence). CDR3 coding DNA: TGTGCCAGCAGTTACTCTAGAGGGGAGAACAATGAGCAGTTCTTC. It translates to CASSYSRGENNEQFF.

V is TRBV24-1 and J is TRBJ1-1; 10 bases are a match to TRBD1. The CDR3 totals 17 residues. Looked up from germline, CDR1 is KGHDR and CDR2 is SFDVKD. With 3 bases clipped from V and 7 bases from J, the junction kept 13 bases outside the gene matches. The CDR3 reads CATSDPGTGDGKSEAFF. CDR3 DNA sequence: TGTGCCACCAGTGATCCCGGGACAGGGGACGGAAAGAGTGAAGCTTTCTTT.

The rearrangement uses TRBV3-1 (or the pseudogene TRBV3-2) and TRBJ1-2, with D perhaps matching TRBD1 (6 bases). Germline V gene data show CDR1 as LGHDT and CDR2 as YNNKEL (reference sequence). The CDR3 loop spans 14 amino acids. Trimming stripped 4 bases from V and 1 base from J, with 10 bases between. CDR3 coding DNA: TGTGCCAGCAGCCGAGGGGGGAGTAACTATGGCTACACCTTC. Translation gives CASSRGGSNYGYTF.